Below are 20 T cell receptor beta chains sequenced from a single sample in a study of blood T cell repertoires in COVID-19 (dated by TCRdb to 2018 to 2021). The method behind the library was the immunoSEQ multiplex PCR assay. TCRdb re-hosts the immuneACCESS table, in-frame sequences only. Its copies lack some clones; in the studies checked, an unresolved V gene accounts for under half of them, and the cause for the rest is not known. Recorded for this sample are 400,000 to 450,000 clones; approximately 92% of them occurred a single time. Jointly, the top ten make up 0.95% to 1.2% of the sample. Sequencing was carried out using PBMCs or T cells enriched from blood (not recorded which). Receptors originate from a young man who had recovered from COVID-19.

This chain joins TRBV19 and TRBJ2-4; the match to TRBD2 covers 8 bases. Unmatched junction bases numbered 10, after V lost 8 bases and J lost 7 bases. Per the germline V gene, CDR1 is LNHDA and CDR2 is SQIVND (reference sequence). The CDR3 runs 14 residues. The CDR3 reads CASAPASGFNIQYF. The CDR3 DNA follows: TGTGCCAGTGCCCCGGCTAGCGGGTTCAACATTCAGTACTTC.

DNA of the CDR3: TGTGCCAGCACCACTCTGGGGCTGACTGAAGCTTTCTTT. Its protein is CASTTLGLTEAFF. The chain joins TRBV28 to TRBJ1-1; possibly TRBD1 for D (5 bases). V was clipped by 7 bases and J by 5 bases, with 14 bases between them. This CDR3 has 13 residues. CDR1 and CDR2 from the germline V gene are MDHEN and SYDVKM.

In this sample, this clone turned up a few times. The rearrangement uses TRBV9 and TRBJ2-7; possible D gene TRBD1, 6 bases. V lost 4 bases and J lost 2, with 13 bases in between. CDR3 length: 14 residues. The germline V gene encodes CDR1 SGDLS and CDR2 YYNGEE. The CDR3 DNA reads as TGTGCCAGCAGCTGGGGACAAGAGGCCTACGAGCAGTACTTC. Amino acid sequence: CASSWGQEAYEQYF.

V and J are TRBV10-3 and TRBJ2-4; perhaps TRBD2 as D (6 bases). The CDR3 has 14 residues. Looked up from germline, CDR1 is ENHRY and CDR2 is SYGVKD. V lost 0 bases and J 10 bases, leaving 13 bases between the germline ends. The CDR3 nucleotides read TGTGCCATCAGTGAGTCTTCGGGACGGGGGATTCAGTACTTC. It is translated as CAISESSGRGIQYF.

This clone was seen just once. The gene calls are TRBV30 and TRBJ1-2, with D possibly matching TRBD1 (5 bases). This CDR3 has 14 amino acids. Germline loops: CDR1 GTSNPN, CDR2 SVGIG (reference sequence). The V end was cut by 0 bases, the J end by 2 bases, with 10 bases between. The CDR3 DNA reads TGTGCCTGGAGTGTACAGGCGGGGAACTATGGCTACACCTTC. Protein product: CAWSVQAGNYGYTF. The full variable domain, its missing parts supplied by reference TRBV30 and TRBJ1-2, is SQTIHQWPATLVQPVGSPLSLECTVEGTSNPNLYWYRQAAGRGLQLLFYSVGIGQISSEVPQNLSASRPQDRQFILSSKKLLLSDSGFYLCAWSVQAGNYGYTFGSGTRLTVV.

The chain carries TRBV19 and TRBJ2-1; TRBD2 might be the D (5 bases). The germline CDR1 and CDR2 sequences are LNHDA and SQIVND (reference sequence). This CDR3 comprises 15 residues. The ends were cut back, 4 bases at V and 1 base at J, with 11 bases in the middle. Here the CDR3 DNA reads TGTGCCAGTAGTACAGCGGTGGCGTCCTACAATGAGCAGTTCTTC. This gives the protein CASSTAVASYNEQFF. Supplemented by reference TRBV19 and TRBJ2-1, the full variable domain reads DGGITQSPKYLFRKEGQNVTLSCEQNLNHDAMYWYRQDPGQGLRLIYYSQIVNDFQKGDIAEGYSVSREKKESFPLTVTSAQKNPTAFYLCASSTAVASYNEQFFGPGTRLTVL.

This clone occurred once. The CDR3 protein is CASSWGQGTYGYTF. The CDR3 nucleotides read TGTGCCAGCAGTTGGGGACAGGGGACCTATGGCTACACCTTC. The chain has TRBV27 and TRBJ1-2, with 10 bases matching TRBD1. Germline lookup yields CDR1 MNHEY and CDR2 SMNVEV (reference sequence). CDR3 length: 14 amino acids. V was clipped by 4 bases and J by 4 bases; unmatched bases: 3.

Concerning this clone: Other DNA sequences in this sample translate to the same CDR3. This chain links TRBV5-1 with TRBJ2-3; D perhaps matches TRBD2 (6 bases). The CDR3 spans 14 residues. Germline-derived CDR1 and CDR2 are SGHRS and YFSETQ. V was shortened by 2 bases and J by 1 base, with 8 bases between the two germline ends. The CDR3 spells CASSFGGGTDTQYF. The CDR3, as DNA: TGCGCCAGCAGCTTCGGAGGGGGCACAGATACGCAGTATTTT. The variable domain in full, with the rest retrieved from reference TRBV5-1 and TRBJ2-3, is KAGVTQTPRYLIKTRGQQVTLSCSPISGHRSVSWYQQTPGQGLQFLFEYFSETQRNKGNFPGRFSGRQFSNSRSEMNVSTLELGDSALYLCASSFGGGTDTQYFGPGTRLTVL.

In regard to this clone: The junction and the germline gene differ at one end; a read error may be behind it. The J gene is TRBJ2-5, the V gene TRBV19; no clear D. Germline assignment: CDR1 LNHDA and CDR2 SQIVND (reference sequence). CDR3 length: 13 residues. The CDR3 DNA is TGTGCCAGTAGTATTAAAGGAGAAGAGGCCCAGTACTTC. Translating it yields CASSIKGEEAQYF.

This chain uses TRBV24-1 with TRBJ2-1; no clear D gene. Germline V gene lookup returns CDR1 KGHDR and CDR2 SFDVKD. The length of the CDR3 is 11 residues. Trimming pared 5 bases from V and 9 bases from J, leaving 7 bases between. In nucleotides, the CDR3 is TGTGCCACCAGTGGCCTACGTGAGCAGTTCTTC. It specifies CATSGLREQFF.

A word on this clone: Germline is not matched at one junction end, which may reflect a read error. The V call is TRBV20-1, the J call TRBJ2-4; 9 positions agree with TRBD1. In germline, CDR1 is DFQATT, CDR2 SNEGSKA (reference sequence). This CDR3 has 8 residues. CDR3 sequence: CSGTGEFF. CDR3 DNA sequence: TGCAGTGGGACAGGGGAATTCTTC.

The CDR3 DNA follows: TGTGCCAGCAGCGAATGGGACAGGGCCTACGAGCAGTACTTC. Its protein product is CASSEWDRAYEQYF. V gene TRBV7-2 combines with J gene TRBJ2-7; 9 positions match TRBD1. With 5 bases clipped from V and 2 bases from J, the junction kept 4 bases outside the gene matches. Germline V gives CDR1 SGHTA, CDR2 FQGNSA. The CDR3 runs 14 residues.

The chain combines TRBV27 with TRBJ2-7; a possible D gene is TRBD2 (6 bases). CDR3 length equals 15 residues. The V end was cut by 6 bases, the J end by 4 bases, with 19 bases between. Germline CDR1 MNHEY, CDR2 SMNVEV (reference sequence). The CDR3 sequence is CASSLGTSLGYEQYF. Written as DNA, the CDR3 is TGTGCCAGCAGCTTAGGGACTTCCCTAGGATACGAGCAGTACTTC.

This CDR3 is CATGGSRSGNTIYF. The CDR3 region has the DNA TGTGCCACGGGCGGGTCACGATCTGGAAACACCATATATTTT. The chain carries TRBV28 and TRBJ1-3; unclear D gene. Trimming took 10 bases from V and 1 from J, leaving 14 bases between them. There are 14 residues in the CDR3. Germline values: CDR1 MDHEN, CDR2 SYDVKM.

This chain links TRBV28 with TRBJ1-4, with D uncertain. The CDR3 runs to 15 residues. Between the trimmed V and J ends, which lost 5 bases and 10 bases, there was a span of 20 bases. Germline V lookup: CDR1 MDHEN, CDR2 SYDVKM. Written as DNA, the CDR3 is TGTGCCAGCAGTGAGACCACTAGGGATGTCGCAAAACTGTTTTTT. Protein product: CASSETTRDVAKLFF.

The gene calls are TRBV28 and TRBJ2-5; 12 bases are shared with TRBD2. Germline CDR1 reads MDHEN; CDR2 reads SYDVKM. Unmatched junction bases numbered 14, after V lost 2 bases and J lost 1 base. This CDR3 contains 20 residues. The CDR3 DNA reads as TGTGCCAGCAGTTTACGAGGACTAGCGGGACGACCCCAGAGCCAAGAGACCCAGTACTTC. Its translation: CASSLRGLAGRPQSQETQYF.

In this sample, this clone turned up once. The V call is TRBV4-2, the J call TRBJ1-4; maybe TRBD1 (6 bases). The germline V gene has CDR1 LGHNA and CDR2 YNFKEQ. This CDR3 region has 18 residues. Trimming pared 4 bases from V and 0 bases from J, leaving 18 bases between. As DNA, the CDR3 is TGTGCCAGCAGCCCGACAGGCGCTGGAGGTGCAACTAATGAAAAACTGTTTTTT. Its protein is CASSPTGAGGATNEKLFF.

This chain links TRBV29-1 with TRBJ2-4; 7 bases match TRBD2. CDR3 size: 14 residues. V shed 7 bases, J shed 2 bases, and the junction held 8 bases outside the gene matches. Germline V lookup: CDR1 SQVTM, CDR2 ANQGSEA. Here the CDR3 DNA reads TGCAGCGCGCGGGCTAGCGGTTCCAAAAACATTCAGTACTTC. Protein sequence: CSARASGSKNIQYF. Looking up the rest from reference TRBV29-1 and TRBJ2-4 gives the full variable domain: SAVISQKPSRDICQRGTSLTIQCQVDSQVTMMFWYRQQPGQSLTLIATANQGSEATYESGFVIDKFPISRPNLTFSTLTVSNMSPEDSSIYLCSARASGSKNIQYFGAGTRLSVL.

This chain joins TRBV28 and TRBJ2-5; 9 bases fit TRBD1. Trimming at V came to 5 bases and at J to 5 bases, leaving 9 bases not matched to a gene. Germline V lookup: CDR1 MDHEN, CDR2 SYDVKM. The CDR3 loop spans 15 amino acids. The DNA for the CDR3 is TGTGCCAGCAGTACCCTGACAGGGGGGCTGGAGACCCAGTACTTC. Translation: CASSTLTGGLETQYF.

On this clone: Sequence at one end of the junction differs from germline and may be a read error. The rearrangement joins TRBV28 to TRBJ2-1; D might be TRBD1 (5 bases). From germline, CDR1 is MDHEN and CDR2 SYDVKM. This CDR3 has 13 amino acids. CDR3 DNA sequence: TGTGCCAATTCAAAGGGGTTCTACAATGGGCAGTTCTTC. Translated, it gives CANSKGFYNGQFF.